One and the same sample provided the 18 T cell receptor beta chains below, sequenced in a study of CD8 T cells in Susac syndrome. Reverse transcription of roughly 0.5 to 1 ug RNA was performed with random hexamers. TCRdb ran MiXCR on the immunoSEQ multiplex PCR reads and lists one entry per CDR3 protein. The top ten hold around 0.11% of the sample, which has 120,000 to 150,000 distinct CDR3 sequences, around 96% seen once. The sample taken for sequencing was CD4+ T cells from PBMCs. The receptors originated from a human donor with multiple sclerosis.

The chain recombines TRBV27 with TRBJ2-7; TRBD2 aligns across 11 bases. Germline loops: CDR1 MNHEY, CDR2 SMNVEV (reference sequence). This CDR3 has 14 amino acids. V dropped 5 bases and J dropped 3; count of bases not matched to a gene: 3. CDR3 sequence (DNA): TGTGCCAGCAGTCGGGGACTAGCGGTCTACGAGCAGTACTTC. Encoded protein: CASSRGLAVYEQYF.

The CDR3 region has the DNA TGTGCCAGCAGTAAGGAGGGCCCCCCTTACGAGCAGTACTTC. Residues: CASSKEGPPYEQYF. V usage is TRBV28 and J usage is TRBJ2-7; a weak D match, TRBD2 (6 bases). The CDR3 covers 14 residues. Germline-derived CDR1 and CDR2 are MDHEN and SYDVKM. The ends were cut back, 5 bases at V and 4 bases at J, with 15 bases in the middle.

The CDR3, as DNA: TGCAGCGTTGAATCTCAGGGGGTCGGGGAAAAACTGTTTTTT. Amino acids: CSVESQGVGEKLFF. V is TRBV29-1 and J is TRBJ1-4, with 7 bases matching TRBD1. Germline CDR1 reads SQVTM; CDR2 reads ANQGSEA. This CDR3 has 14 residues. V trimming: 2 bases; J trimming: 8 bases; junction bases outside the gene matches: 8.

This CDR3 is CATSDRTGFSYNEQFF. The CDR3, as DNA: TGTGCCACCAGTGATCGGACAGGCTTCTCCTACAATGAGCAGTTCTTC. The chain couples TRBV24-1 to TRBJ2-1; 7 bases agree with TRBD1. Germline CDR1 and CDR2: KGHDR and SFDVKD. Trimming cost V 3 bases and J 0 bases; bases outside gene matches: 4. The CDR3 contains 16 residues.

V gene TRBV23-1 combines with J gene TRBJ2-1; D remains ambiguous. Being an ORF, TRBV23-1 has a function that is uncertain. V lost 0 bases and J 0 bases, leaving 9 bases between the germline ends. The CDR3 length is 16 residues. CDR3 sequence (DNA): TGCGCCAGCAGTCAATCATCGCGAAGCTCCTACAATGAGCAGTTCTTC. It encodes CASSQSSRSSYNEQFF.

The chain carries TRBV20-1 and TRBJ2-1, with 11 bases identical to TRBD2. The germline V gene has CDR1 DFQATT and CDR2 SNEGSKA (reference sequence). Trimming removed 2 bases from V and 9 bases from J; junction bases left unmatched: 12. CDR3 length: 16 amino acids. The CDR3 coding sequence is TGCAGTGCTAGACGCTTACTAGCGGGAGTGTCTAGTGAGCAGTTCTTC. Its translation: CSARRLLAGVSSEQFF.

This clonotype was picked up one time. This chain uses TRBV27 with TRBJ2-3; D perhaps matches TRBD1 (5 bases). Between the trimmed V and J ends, which lost 6 bases and 2 bases, there was a span of 24 bases. The CDR3 totals 18 residues. Germline V lookup: CDR1 MNHEY, CDR2 SMNVEV (reference sequence). CDR3 nucleotides: TGTGCCAGCAGGGTAGGGGCCGGCAGACCACCCCACACAGATACGCAGTATTTT. Encoded protein: CASRVGAGRPPHTDTQYF.

This clonotype has a single count. This chain links TRBV20-1 with TRBJ2-5; either TRBD1 or TRBD2 may fit D (6 bases each). V lost 6 bases and J lost 1, with 21 bases in between. The CDR3 loop spans 16 amino acids. Germline loops: CDR1 DFQATT, CDR2 SNEGSKA (reference sequence). The CDR3 region has the DNA TGCAGTGCGCGAGGGGGGCAAGCGGCTACCCAAGAGACCCAGTACTTC. Protein sequence: CSARGGQAATQETQYF.

This chain uses TRBV3-1 with TRBJ2-1; D is unclear. Deletions cut 0 bases from V and 8 bases from J, with 14 bases between. The CDR3 extends over 15 amino acids. Germline CDR1 LGHDT, CDR2 YNNKEL (reference sequence). The CDR3 is CASSQDTMRRHEQFF. The CDR3, as DNA: TGTGCCAGCAGCCAAGACACGATGAGGCGGCATGAGCAGTTCTTC.

A single count supports this clonotype. The chain links TRBV7-2 to TRBJ2-3; D tentatively fits TRBD1 or TRBD2 (5 bases each). The CDR3 covers 16 residues. Trimming stripped 2 bases from V and 1 base from J, with 13 bases between. The germline CDR1 and CDR2 sequences are SGHTA and FQGNSA. The CDR3 loop reads CASSLSSGTRTDTQYF. The CDR3, as DNA: TGTGCCAGCAGCTTATCTTCGGGGACGCGCACAGATACGCAGTATTTT.

The chain is built from TRBV24-1 and TRBJ2-1; a possible D gene is TRBD2 (5 bases). The CDR3 consists of 15 residues. Trimming removed 7 bases at V and 4 bases at J, with 16 bases between. CDR1 is KGHDR and CDR2 is SFDVKD in the germline V gene. The CDR3 bases are TGTGCCACCAGCCAACCGGGATTGGGATACAATGAGCAGTTCTTC. Translation: CATSQPGLGYNEQFF.

The rearrangement links TRBV3-1 to TRBJ2-1; 9 nucleotides match TRBD2. V trimming: 5 bases; J trimming: 0 bases; junction bases outside the gene matches: 11. The germline V gene has CDR1 LGHDT and CDR2 YNNKEL (reference sequence). The CDR3 loop spans 18 amino acids. The CDR3 region has the DNA TGTGCCAGCAGCTCAAAGACTAGCGGCCCCAGCTCCTACAATGAGCAGTTCTTC. Translated, it gives CASSSKTSGPSSYNEQFF.

The rearrangement uses TRBV12-3 or TRBV12-4 and TRBJ2-3; D is perhaps TRBD2 (6 bases). V was cut by 5 bases and J by 5 bases, with 14 bases left in between. This CDR3 has 14 residues. The CDR3 coding sequence is TGTGCCAGCAGTCGCGGGACCTATCAAGATACGCAGTATTTT. This gives the protein CASSRGTYQDTQYF.

The rearrangement links TRBV5-1 to TRBJ2-7; D perhaps matches TRBD2 (6 bases). This CDR3 has 14 residues. Germline values: CDR1 SGHRS, CDR2 YFSETQ. V gave up 7 bases and J gave up 1 base, with 15 bases separating them. The CDR3 region is CASRTVAGSYEQYF. The DNA for the CDR3 is TGCGCCAGCCGCACCGTTGCGGGGTCCTACGAGCAGTACTTC. The whole variable domain, remainder taken from reference TRBV5-1 and TRBJ2-7, is KAGVTQTPRYLIKTRGQQVTLSCSPISGHRSVSWYQQTPGQGLQFLFEYFSETQRNKGNFPGRFSGRQFSNSRSEMNVSTLELGDSALYLCASRTVAGSYEQYFGPGTRLTVT.

The chain couples TRBV12-3 or TRBV12-4 to TRBJ2-1, with 7 positions matching TRBD1. CDR3 length equals 13 residues. V shed 6 bases and J 4 bases; nucleotides not matched to a gene: 3. The CDR3 here is CASSLTGYNEQFF. In DNA, the CDR3 is TGTGCCAGCAGCCTGACAGGGTACAATGAGCAGTTCTTC.

The chain combines TRBV5-6 with TRBJ1-5, with 10 bases fitting TRBD1. The trim removed 4 bases at V and 2 bases at J, leaving 6 bases unmatched. In germline, CDR1 is SGHDT, CDR2 YYEEEE. The length of the CDR3 is 16 residues. Here the CDR3 DNA reads TGTGCCAGCAGCCCTCGACAGGGGGCTGGCAATCAGCCCCAGCATTTT. This sequence encodes CASSPRQGAGNQPQHF.

This clonotype showed up just once. The CDR3 here is CSAIHTVGTEAFF. The CDR3 DNA reads TGCAGTGCTATTCACACCGTCGGCACTGAAGCTTTCTTT. The rearrangement joins TRBV20-1 to TRBJ1-1; no clear D gene. CDR1 is DFQATT, CDR2 SNEGSKA, per germline (reference sequence). V was cut by 4 bases and J by 4 bases, with 13 bases left in between. This CDR3 has 13 amino acids.

This clonotype was seen a handful of times. V and J are TRBV30 and TRBJ2-5; D call uncertain. Germline CDR1 GTSNPN, CDR2 SVGIG (reference sequence). Trimming cost V 1 base and J 2 bases, with 5 bases left between them. The CDR3 runs 12 residues. CDR3 sequence (DNA): TGTGCCTGGAGTGCCCGACAAGAGACCCAGTACTTC. This gives the protein CAWSARQETQYF.